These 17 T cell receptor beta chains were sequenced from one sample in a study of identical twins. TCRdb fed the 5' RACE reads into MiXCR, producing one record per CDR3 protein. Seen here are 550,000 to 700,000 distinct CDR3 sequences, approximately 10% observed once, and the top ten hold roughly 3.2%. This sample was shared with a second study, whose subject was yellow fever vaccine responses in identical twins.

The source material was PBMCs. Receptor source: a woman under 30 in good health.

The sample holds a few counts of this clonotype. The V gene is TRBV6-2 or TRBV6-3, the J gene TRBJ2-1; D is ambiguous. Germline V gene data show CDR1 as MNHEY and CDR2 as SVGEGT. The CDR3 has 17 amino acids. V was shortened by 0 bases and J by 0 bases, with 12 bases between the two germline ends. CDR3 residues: CASSYSSTLNSYNEQFF. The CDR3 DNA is TGTGCCAGCAGTTACTCCTCGACCCTGAACTCCTACAATGAGCAGTTCTTC.

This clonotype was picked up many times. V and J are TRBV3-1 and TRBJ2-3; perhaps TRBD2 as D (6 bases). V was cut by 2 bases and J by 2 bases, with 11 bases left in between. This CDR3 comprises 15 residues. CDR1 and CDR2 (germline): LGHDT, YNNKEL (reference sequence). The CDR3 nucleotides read TGTGCCAGCAGCCAAACGGGGGTCCACACAGATACGCAGTATTTT. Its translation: CASSQTGVHTDTQYF.

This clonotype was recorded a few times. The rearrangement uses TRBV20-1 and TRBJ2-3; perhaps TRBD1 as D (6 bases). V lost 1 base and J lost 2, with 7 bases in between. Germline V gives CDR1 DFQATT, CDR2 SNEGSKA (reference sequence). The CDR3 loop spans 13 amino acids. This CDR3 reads CSARGGPTDTQYF. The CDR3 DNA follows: TGCAGTGCTAGAGGGGGGCCCACAGATACGCAGTATTTT.

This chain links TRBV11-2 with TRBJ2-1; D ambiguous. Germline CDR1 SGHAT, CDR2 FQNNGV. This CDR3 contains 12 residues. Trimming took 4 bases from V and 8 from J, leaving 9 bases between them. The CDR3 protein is CASSYYRHEQFF. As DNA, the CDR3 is TGTGCCAGCAGCTATTATCGCCATGAGCAGTTCTTC.

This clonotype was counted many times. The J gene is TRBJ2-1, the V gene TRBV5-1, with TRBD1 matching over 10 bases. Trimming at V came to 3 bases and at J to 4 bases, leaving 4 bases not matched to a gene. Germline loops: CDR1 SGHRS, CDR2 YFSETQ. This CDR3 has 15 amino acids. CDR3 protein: CASSSWTGGYNEQFF. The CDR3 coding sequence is TGCGCCAGCAGCTCCTGGACAGGGGGATACAATGAGCAGTTCTTC.

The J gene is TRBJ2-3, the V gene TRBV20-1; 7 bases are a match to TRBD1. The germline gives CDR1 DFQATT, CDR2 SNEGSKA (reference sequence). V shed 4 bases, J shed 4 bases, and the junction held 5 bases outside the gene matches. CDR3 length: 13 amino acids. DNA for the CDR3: TGCAGTGCTATTGACAGGGCCGCAGATACGCAGTATTTT. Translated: CSAIDRAADTQYF.

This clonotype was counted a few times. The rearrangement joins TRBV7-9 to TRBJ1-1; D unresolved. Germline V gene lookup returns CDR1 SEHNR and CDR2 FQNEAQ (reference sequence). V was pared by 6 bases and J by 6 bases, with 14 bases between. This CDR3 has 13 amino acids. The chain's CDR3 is CASSYPRESEAFF. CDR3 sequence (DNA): TGTGCCAGCAGTTATCCGCGGGAATCTGAAGCTTTCTTT.

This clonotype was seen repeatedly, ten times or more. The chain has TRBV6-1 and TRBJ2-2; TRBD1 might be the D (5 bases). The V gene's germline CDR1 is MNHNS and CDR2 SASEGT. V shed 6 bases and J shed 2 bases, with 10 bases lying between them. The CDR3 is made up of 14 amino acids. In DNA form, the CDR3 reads TGTGCCAGCAGACGAACAGGAAACACCGGGGAGCTGTTTTTT. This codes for CASRRTGNTGELFF.

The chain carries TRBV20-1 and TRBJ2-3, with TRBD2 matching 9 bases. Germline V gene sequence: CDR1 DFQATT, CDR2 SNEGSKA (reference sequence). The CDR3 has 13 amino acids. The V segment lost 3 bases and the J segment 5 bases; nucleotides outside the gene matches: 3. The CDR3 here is CSASPLAGDTQYF. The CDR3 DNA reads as TGCAGTGCTAGCCCACTAGCGGGAGATACGCAGTATTTT.

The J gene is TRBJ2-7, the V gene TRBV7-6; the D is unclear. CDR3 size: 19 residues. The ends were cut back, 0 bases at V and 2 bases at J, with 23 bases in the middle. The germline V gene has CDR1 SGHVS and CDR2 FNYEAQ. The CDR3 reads CASSLALVSQDEKAYEQYF. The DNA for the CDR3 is TGTGCCAGCAGCTTAGCCCTAGTCAGTCAGGACGAAAAAGCCTACGAGCAGTACTTC.

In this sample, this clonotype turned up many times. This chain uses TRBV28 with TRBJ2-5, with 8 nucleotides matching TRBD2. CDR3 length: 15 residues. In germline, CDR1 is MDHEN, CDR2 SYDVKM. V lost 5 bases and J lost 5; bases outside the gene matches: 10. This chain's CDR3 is CASSIFGGAEETQYF. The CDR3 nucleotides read TGTGCCAGCAGTATCTTCGGGGGGGCCGAGGAGACCCAGTACTTC. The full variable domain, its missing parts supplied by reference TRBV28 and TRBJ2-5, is DVKVTQSSRYLVKRTGEKVFLECVQDMDHENMFWYRQDPGLGLRLIYFSYDVKMKEKGDIPEGYSVSREKKERFSLILESASTNQTSMYLCASSIFGGAEETQYFGPGTRLLVL.

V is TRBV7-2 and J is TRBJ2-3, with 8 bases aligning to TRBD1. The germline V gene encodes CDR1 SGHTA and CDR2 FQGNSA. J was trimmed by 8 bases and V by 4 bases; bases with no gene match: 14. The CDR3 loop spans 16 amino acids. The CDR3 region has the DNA TGTGCCAGCAGCTACACCGGGACAGGATATGTCGGTACGCAGTATTTT. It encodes CASSYTGTGYVGTQYF.

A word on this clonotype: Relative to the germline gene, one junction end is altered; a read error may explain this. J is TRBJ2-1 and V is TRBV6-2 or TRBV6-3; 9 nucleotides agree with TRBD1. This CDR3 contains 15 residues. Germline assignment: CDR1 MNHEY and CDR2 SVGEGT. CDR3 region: CASSLTGGAGNEQIF. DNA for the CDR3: TGTGCCAGCAGCCTAACAGGGGGCGCAGGCAATGAGCAGATCTTC.

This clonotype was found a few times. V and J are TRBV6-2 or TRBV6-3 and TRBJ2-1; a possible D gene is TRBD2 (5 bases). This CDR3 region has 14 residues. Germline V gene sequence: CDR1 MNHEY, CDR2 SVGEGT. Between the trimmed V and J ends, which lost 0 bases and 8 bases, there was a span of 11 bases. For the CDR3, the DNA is TGTGCCAGCAGTTACTCTAGCGTTCCTGATGAGCAGTTCTTC. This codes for CASSYSSVPDEQFF.

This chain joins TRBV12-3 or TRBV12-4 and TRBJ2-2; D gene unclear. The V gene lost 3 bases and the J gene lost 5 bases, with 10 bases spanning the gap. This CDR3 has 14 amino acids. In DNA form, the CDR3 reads TGTGCCAGCAGTTTGGTCTTGCGGACCGGGGAGCTGTTTTTT. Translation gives CASSLVLRTGELFF.

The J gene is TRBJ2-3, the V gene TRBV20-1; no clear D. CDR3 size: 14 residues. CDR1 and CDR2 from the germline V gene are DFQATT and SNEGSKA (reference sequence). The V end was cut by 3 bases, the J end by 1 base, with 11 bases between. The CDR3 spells CSARDRRRTDTQYF. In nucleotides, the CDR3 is TGCAGTGCTAGGGATAGACGGCGCACAGATACGCAGTATTTT.

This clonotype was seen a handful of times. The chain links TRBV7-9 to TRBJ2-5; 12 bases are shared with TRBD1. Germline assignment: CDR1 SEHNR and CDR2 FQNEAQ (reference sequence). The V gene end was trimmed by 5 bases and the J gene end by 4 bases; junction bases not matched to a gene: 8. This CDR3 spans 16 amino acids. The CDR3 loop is CASSPGTGGPLETQYF. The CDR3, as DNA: TGTGCCAGCAGCCCGGGGACAGGGGGCCCGTTAGAGACCCAGTACTTC.